Following are 19 T cell receptor beta chains from one sample sequenced in a study of OX40 agonist ivuxolimab in advanced cancers. Sequencing was performed with immunoSEQ multiplex PCR; in TCRdb, only in-frame clones are kept and a portion is missing. Altogether about 50,000 clones are present, around nine tenths being singletons, with the ten largest covering around 2%. The sample consisted of CD4+ or CD8+ T cells sorted from blood, taken in a trial of the OX40 agonist ivuxolimab. These receptor sequences come from an adult with an advanced solid tumor such as melanoma, head and neck, liver or kidney cancer.

The rearrangement joins TRBV4-3 to TRBJ2-7; TRBD2 agrees at 7 bases. V trimming: 0 bases; J trimming: 2 bases; junction bases outside the gene matches: 4. The CDR3 sequence is 15 residues long. Germline V lookup: CDR1 LGHNA, CDR2 YSLEER. The CDR3 DNA sequence: TGCGCCAGCAGCCAAGAGGGGGAGGGCCCCTACGAGCAGTACTTC. Amino acids: CASSQEGEGPYEQYF.

The J gene is TRBJ2-7, the V gene TRBV4-1; perhaps TRBD2 as D (6 bases). The CDR3 contains 13 residues. Trimming removed 1 base at V and 7 bases at J, with 11 bases between. Germline V gene data show CDR1 as MGHRA and CDR2 as YSYEKL. CDR3 DNA sequence: TGCGCCAGCAGCCAAGTTACGGGGGAGGAGCAGTACTTC. Amino acid sequence: CASSQVTGEEQYF.

The chain combines TRBV21-1 with TRBJ1-3. TRBV21-1 is a recognized pseudogene. There are 14 residues in the CDR3. The CDR3 loop reads CASTPTCSGNTIYF. DNA for the CDR3: TGTGCCAGCACACCGACCTGTTCTGGAAACACCATATATTTT.

The chain links TRBV6-5 to TRBJ2-1; D unresolved. Trimming stripped 2 bases from V and 0 bases from J, with 8 bases between. The length of the CDR3 is 15 residues. Germline V gives CDR1 MNHEY, CDR2 SVGAGI. As DNA, the CDR3 is TGTGCCAGCAGTTACACCCTTGGCTCCTACAATGAGCAGTTCTTC. It yields the protein CASSYTLGSYNEQFF.

This chain connects TRBV10-3 to TRBJ1-4; possibly TRBD1 for D (6 bases). The CDR3 consists of 13 residues. V was cut by 10 bases and J by 8 bases, with 17 bases left in between. Looked up from germline, CDR1 is ENHRY and CDR2 is SYGVKD. The CDR3 DNA reads TGTGCCACCAGGGGTACTGTTGGGGAAAAACTGTTTTTT. This encodes CATRGTVGEKLFF.

The rearrangement joins TRBV11-3 to TRBJ2-3; 15 nucleotides agree with TRBD2. Losses at the gene ends were 4 bases for V and 2 bases for J; bases not matched to a gene: 4. This CDR3 region has 17 residues. Germline V gene data show CDR1 as SGHNT and CDR2 as YENEEA. This CDR3 reads CASSSRTSGRATDTQYF. The CDR3 bases are TGTGCCAGCAGCTCGCGGACTAGCGGGAGGGCCACAGATACGCAGTATTTT.

This chain uses TRBV28 with TRBJ1-2, with TRBD1 as a possible D gene (6 bases). Deletions cut 3 bases from V and 0 bases from J, with 8 bases between. Per the germline V gene, CDR1 is MDHEN and CDR2 is SYDVKM. The CDR3 sequence is 14 residues long. CDR3 protein: CASSLGATNYGYTF. Written as DNA, the CDR3 is TGTGCCAGCAGTTTGGGGGCTACTAACTATGGCTACACCTTC.

As DNA, the CDR3 is TGCGCCAGCAGCCAGGGACAGGGTAAAAACATTCAGTACTTC. Amino acids: CASSQGQGKNIQYF. The chain carries TRBV4-3 and TRBJ2-4, with TRBD1 matching 9 bases. The CDR3 is 14 residues long. Trimming cost V 3 bases and J 4 bases; bases outside gene matches: 1. Germline lookup yields CDR1 LGHNA and CDR2 YSLEER.

The chain recombines TRBV4-3 with TRBJ1-6, with a weak D call TRBD1 (5 bases). Per the germline V gene, CDR1 is LGHNA and CDR2 is YSLEER. The V end was cut by 0 bases, the J end by 13 bases, with 13 bases between. This CDR3 contains 14 residues. The CDR3: CASSQDRGVGPLHF. The CDR3 region has the DNA TGCGCCAGCAGCCAAGATCGGGGGGTGGGTCCCCTCCACTTT.

V usage is TRBV4-2 and J usage is TRBJ1-1; D gene unclear. The germline CDR1 and CDR2 sequences are LGHNA and YNFKEQ. This CDR3 comprises 15 residues. The V end lost 0 bases, the J end lost 5 bases, and 13 bases lay between the germline ends. CDR3 residues: CASSQDLGLGTEAFF. The CDR3 DNA is TGTGCCAGCAGCCAAGATTTGGGCTTAGGTACTGAAGCTTTCTTT.

The rearrangement links TRBV19 to TRBJ1-2; D is undetermined. Germline values: CDR1 LNHDA, CDR2 SQIVND (reference sequence). Trimming stripped 4 bases from V and 3 bases from J, with 15 bases between. The CDR3 totals 15 residues. DNA of the CDR3: TGTGCCAGTAGTAGAAGGCCAGGAGTGGACTATGGCTACACCTTC. Encoded protein: CASSRRPGVDYGYTF. The complete variable domain, with remaining parts taken from reference TRBV19 and TRBJ1-2, reads DGGITQSPKYLFRKEGQNVTLSCEQNLNHDAMYWYRQDPGQGLRLIYYSQIVNDFQKGDIAEGYSVSREKKESFPLTVTSAQKNPTAFYLCASSRRPGVDYGYTFGSGTRLTVV.

The J gene is TRBJ2-3, the V gene TRBV9, with D unresolved. The CDR3 contains 15 residues. Trimming took 3 bases from V and 3 from J, leaving 14 bases between them. Germline V lookup: CDR1 SGDLS, CDR2 YYNGEE. CDR3 amino acids: CASSASIKPTDTQYF. The DNA for the CDR3 is TGTGCCAGCAGCGCCTCGATTAAGCCTACAGATACGCAGTATTTT.

The chain combines TRBV5-1 with TRBJ2-3; D possibly matches TRBD1 or TRBD2 (6 bases each). The CDR3 consists of 15 residues. Germline lookup yields CDR1 SGHRS and CDR2 YFSETQ. V was cut by 4 bases and J by 0 bases, with 12 bases left in between. CDR3 DNA: TGCGCCAGCAGCAAAGGGGGAGGAAGCACAGATACGCAGTATTTT. This gives the protein CASSKGGGSTDTQYF.

On this clone: The germline gene is not matched at one end of the junction; a read error may be the cause. This chain joins TRBV6-1 and TRBJ2-7; either TRBD1 or TRBD2 may supply D (5 bases each). CDR3 length equals 11 residues. Germline V gene data show CDR1 as MNHNS and CDR2 as SASEGT. The chain's CDR3 is CVVGEGYEQYF. The DNA for the CDR3 is TGCGTAGTGGGGGAAGGCTACGAGCAGTACTTC.

This chain uses TRBV15 with TRBJ2-3, with a weak D call TRBD2 (7 bases). This CDR3 is built from 14 residues. V shed 3 bases and J shed 1 base, with 8 bases lying between them. The V gene's germline CDR1 is LNHNV and CDR2 YYDKDF (reference sequence). The CDR3 DNA reads as TGTGCCACCAGCAGGGGGGGGCGCACAGATACGCAGTATTTT. It yields the protein CATSRGGRTDTQYF.

The chain uses TRBV12-5 and TRBJ2-2; 16 nucleotides match TRBD2. The germline V gene encodes CDR1 LGHNT and CDR2 FRNRAP. The V segment lost 2 bases and the J segment 6 bases; nucleotides outside the gene matches: 15. This CDR3 has 21 amino acids. In DNA, the CDR3 is TGTGCTAGTGGTTTGCTAAACCGCCCGGGACTAGCGGGAGGGGTGGCCGGGGAGCTGTTTTTT. Protein: CASGLLNRPGLAGGVAGELFF.

J is TRBJ2-1 and V is TRBV11-2; D is possibly TRBD2 (5 bases). The CDR3 loop spans 12 amino acids. CDR1 is SGHAT and CDR2 is FQNNGV in the germline V gene. Between the trimmed V and J ends, which lost 5 bases and 9 bases, there was a span of 11 bases. The CDR3 reads CASSQNSGEQFF. The CDR3, as DNA: TGTGCCAGCAGCCAAAACAGCGGTGAGCAGTTCTTC.

The genes are TRBV5-1 and TRBJ1-1, with D perhaps matching TRBD1 (5 bases). CDR3 length: 15 residues. V was pared by 4 bases and J by 1 base, with 14 bases between. The V gene's germline CDR1 is SGHRS and CDR2 YFSETQ. The CDR3 DNA reads as TGCGCCAGCAGCCCCCAGGGACTCCAGAACACTGAAGCTTTCTTT. Amino acids: CASSPQGLQNTEAFF.

This rearrangement joins TRBV10-1 to TRBJ2-3; D is ambiguous. V was trimmed by 2 bases and J by 6 bases, leaving 9 bases between them. The CDR3 has 13 amino acids. The germline CDR1 and CDR2 sequences are WNHNN and SYGVQD (reference sequence). The CDR3 region has the DNA TGCGCCAGCAGTGAGCCGGTAACGGATACGCAGTATTTT. Residues: CASSEPVTDTQYF.